This is a list of T cell receptor beta chains from one sample in a study of blood T cell repertoires in COVID-19. The protocol was immunoSEQ multiplex PCR, while the TCRdb copy is restricted to in-frame clones and leaves out a portion. Of about 92,000 clones in the sample, roughly 78% are singletons; the top ten hold approximately 10%. Material for sequencing was peripheral blood. The receptor source for this set is a woman in her 70s with acute or convalescent COVID-19. The CDR3 runs from the conserved cysteine through the conserved F or W. D genes are given only for firm matches. Expanded clones are given a class, and other clones once, few, many or no size at all.

TRBJ1-1,TRBV28,.,TRBD1,CASSSIGTGITEAFF,TGTGCCAGCAGTTCCATAGGGACAGGGATAACTGAAGCTTTCTTT
TRBJ2-2,TRBV27,few,TRBD1,CASSLFRGLYGELFF,TGTGCCAGCAGTCTGTTCAGGGGGTTGTACGGGGAGCTGTTTTTT
TRBJ1-2,TRBV6-2/TRBV6-3,.,TRBD1,CASSGQGSDYGYTF,TGTGCCAGCAGTGGACAGGGTTCGGACTATGGCTACACCTTC
TRBJ2-7,TRBV2,.,TRBD2,CASSPSGGRGEQYF,TGTGCCAGCAGTCCTAGCGGGGGTCGAGGCGAGCAGTACTTC
TRBJ2-1,TRBV13,.,.,CASSLESVAQGISVEQFF,TGTGCCAGCAGCTTAGAATCCGTCGCACAGGGAATATCAGTTGAGCAGTTCTTC
TRBJ2-5,TRBV18,.,.,CASSPGGEETQYF,TGTGCCAGCTCACCTGGGGGCGAGGAGACCCAGTACTTC
TRBJ2-1,TRBV5-1,.,TRBD1,CASSLVSGGGNEQFF,TGCGCCAGCAGCTTGGTGTCAGGGGGTGGGAATGAGCAGTTCTTC
TRBJ1-2,TRBV28,.,.,CASRRKGFGYGYTF,TGTGCCAGCAGGAGAAAGGGGTTCGGCTATGGCTACACCTTC
TRBJ1-1,TRBV12-5,.,.,CASSRGGSGEAFF,TGTGCTAGCTCAAGGGGAGGGTCGGGTGAAGCTTTCTTT
TRBJ2-7,TRBV6-2/TRBV6-3,.,TRBD1,CASRYTGGPNSYEQYF,TGTGCCAGCAGGTACACAGGGGGCCCTAATTCCTACGAGCAGTACTTC
TRBJ2-1,TRBV19,.,.,CASSIGGLRSNEQFF,TGTGCCAGTAGTATAGGGGGACTCCGATCGAATGAGCAGTTCTTC
TRBJ2-1,TRBV5-5,.,TRBD2,CASSSLADSYNEQFF,TGTGCCAGCAGCTCCCTAGCGGACTCCTACAATGAGCAGTTCTTC
TRBJ1-1,TRBV27,once,.,CASSSRVGTEAFF,TGTGCCAGCAGTTCCAGGGTGGGGACTGAAGCTTTCTTT
TRBJ1-6,TRBV6-1,once,TRBD1,CASSHRQGDNSPLHF,TGTGCCAGCAGCCATCGACAGGGGGATAATTCACCCCTCCACTTT
TRBJ1-4,TRBV24-1,.,TRBD1,CATPRGSGQLNNEKLFF,TGTGCCACCCCCAGGGGGTCGGGACAGCTCAATAATGAAAAACTGTTTTTT
TRBJ1-2,TRBV18,.,.,CASSPPNREYSGYTF,TGTGCCAGCTCACCACCAAACAGGGAGTACAGTGGCTACACCTTC
TRBJ2-7,TRBV7-6,.,.,CASSPLTGIGTYEQYF,TGTGCCAGCAGCCCCTTAACAGGGATCGGAACCTACGAGCAGTACTTC
TRBJ2-3,TRBV7-2,.,.,CASSFTGWDTQYF,TGTGCCAGCAGCTTCACGGGGTGGGATACGCAGTATTTT
TRBJ1-1,TRBV11-1,once,TRBD1,CASSLAGQGINTEAFF,TGTGCCAGCAGCTTAGCGGGACAGGGAATTAACACTGAAGCTTTCTTT
TRBJ2-1,TRBV29-1,.,.,CSVEYRGGNEQFF,TGCAGCGTTGAATACAGGGGGGGGAATGAGCAGTTCTTC
TRBJ2-5,TRBV6-5,.,.,CASGLKETQYF,TGTGCCAGCGGGCTGAAAGAGACCCAGTACTTC
TRBJ1-1,TRBV9,.,.,CASSPGLENTEAFF,TGTGCCAGCAGCCCAGGACTGGAGAACACTGAAGCTTTCTTT
TRBJ1-4,TRBV30,.,TRBD1,CAWSLGQARGGEKLFF,TGTGCCTGGAGTCTAGGACAGGCGCGAGGGGGTGAAAAACTGTTTTTT
TRBJ2-7,TRBV7-9,.,.,CASSSPETLSSYEQYF,TGTGCCAGCAGCTCCCCCGAGACACTCAGCTCCTACGAGCAGTACTTC
TRBJ2-7,TRBV7-6,.,.,CASSLAQGQGYEQYF,TGTGCCAGCAGCTTAGCGCAAGGGCAGGGCTACGAGCAGTACTTC
TRBJ2-2,TRBV7-3,.,.,CASSSQRGGELFF,TGTGCCAGCAGCTCTCAACGGGGCGGGGAGCTGTTTTTT
TRBJ1-1,TRBV28,.,TRBD1,CASRPTGAMNTEAFF,TGTGCCAGCAGGCCGACAGGGGCGATGAACACTGAAGCTTTCTTT
TRBJ2-5,TRBV2,.,TRBD1,CASSGQGEETQYF,TGTGCCAGCAGTGGACAGGGGGAAGAGACCCAGTACTTC
TRBJ2-7,TRBV6-1,few,TRBD1,CASSGLTGGAVYEQYF,TGTGCCAGCAGTGGGTTAACAGGGGGCGCCGTCTACGAGCAGTACTTC
TRBJ1-5,TRBV28,.,.,CASRSGVFNQPQHF,TGTGCCAGCAGGTCAGGGGTCTTCAATCAGCCCCAGCATTTT
TRBJ2-2,TRBV5-8,.,.,CASSWRVAGELFF,TGTGCCAGCAGCTGGAGGGTGGCCGGGGAGCTGTTTTTT
TRBJ2-3,TRBV25-1,.,TRBD2,CASSEGGGRTDTQYF,TGTGCCAGCAGTGAAGGTGGCGGGAGAACAGATACGCAGTATTTT
TRBJ1-6,TRBV6-5,few,.,CASISGNNSPLHF,TGTGCCAGCATTTCAGGGAATAATTCACCCCTCCACTTT
TRBJ2-5,TRBV28,.,TRBD2,CASRATSGRSKETQYF,TGTGCCAGCAGGGCCACTAGCGGGAGAAGTAAAGAGACCCAGTACTTC
TRBJ2-7,TRBV19,.,.,CASSSGGLISEQYF,TGTGCCAGTAGTTCCGGCGGCCTAATAAGCGAGCAGTACTTC
TRBJ2-7,TRBV18,.,.,CASSGLSYEQYF,TGTGCCAGCTCAGGGCTTTCCTACGAGCAGTACTTC
TRBJ1-3,TRBV4-3,.,.,CASSQAQRLGNTIYF,TGCGCCAGCAGCCAAGCACAGCGGTTGGGAAACACCATATATTTT
TRBJ2-3,TRBV10-1,.,.,CAVPPAGLSTDTQYF,TGCGCCGTTCCCCCGGCGGGCCTAAGCACAGATACGCAGTATTTT
TRBJ1-5,TRBV6-1,.,.,CASSEPGWYQPQHF,TGTGCCAGCAGTGAGCCAGGGTGGTATCAGCCCCAGCATTTT
TRBJ2-7,TRBV27,.,.,CASSFGLPEQYF,TGTGCCAGCAGTTTCGGACTGCCTGAGCAGTACTTC
TRBJ2-7,TRBV27,.,.,CASSLLGGGNSYEQYF,TGTGCCAGCAGTCTCCTGGGTGGCGGGAACTCCTACGAGCAGTACTTC